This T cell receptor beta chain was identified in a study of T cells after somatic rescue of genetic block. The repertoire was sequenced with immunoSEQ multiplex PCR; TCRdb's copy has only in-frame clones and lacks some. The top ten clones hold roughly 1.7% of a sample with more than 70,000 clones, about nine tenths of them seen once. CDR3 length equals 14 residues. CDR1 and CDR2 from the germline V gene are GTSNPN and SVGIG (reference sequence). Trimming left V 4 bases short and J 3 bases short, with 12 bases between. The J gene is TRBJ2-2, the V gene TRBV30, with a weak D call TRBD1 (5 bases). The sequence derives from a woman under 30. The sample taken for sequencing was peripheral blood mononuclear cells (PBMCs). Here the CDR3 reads CAWKKGSDTGELFF. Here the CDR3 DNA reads TGTGCCTGGAAGAAGGGGTCGGACACCGGGGAGCTGTTTTTT.